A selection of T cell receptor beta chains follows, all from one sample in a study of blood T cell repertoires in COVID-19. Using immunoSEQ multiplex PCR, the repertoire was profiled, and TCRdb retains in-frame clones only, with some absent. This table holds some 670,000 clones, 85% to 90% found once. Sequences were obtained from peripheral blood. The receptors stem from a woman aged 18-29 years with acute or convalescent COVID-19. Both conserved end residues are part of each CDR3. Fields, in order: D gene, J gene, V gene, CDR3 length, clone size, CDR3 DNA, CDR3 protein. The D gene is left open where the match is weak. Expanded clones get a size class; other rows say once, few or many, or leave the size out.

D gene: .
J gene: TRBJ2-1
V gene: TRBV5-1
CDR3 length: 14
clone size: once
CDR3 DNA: TGCGCCAGCAGCTCGGGGGACCCCTACAATGAGCAGTTCTTC
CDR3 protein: CASSSGDPYNEQFF

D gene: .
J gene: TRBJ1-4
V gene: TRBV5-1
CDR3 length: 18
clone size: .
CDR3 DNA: TGCGCCAGCAGCTTGGACGGATACTCGACATCCCGGAATGAAAAACTGTTTTTT
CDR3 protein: CASSLDGYSTSRNEKLFF

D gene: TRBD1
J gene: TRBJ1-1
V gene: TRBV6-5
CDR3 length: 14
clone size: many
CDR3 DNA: TGTGCCAGCAGTTACTCCAGGGGGGACACTGAAGCTTTCTTT
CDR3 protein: CASSYSRGDTEAFF

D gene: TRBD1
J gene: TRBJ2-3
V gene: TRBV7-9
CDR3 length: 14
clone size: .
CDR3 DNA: TGTGCCAGCAGGACGACAGGGGGTCCAGATACGCAGTATTTT
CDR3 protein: CASRTTGGPDTQYF

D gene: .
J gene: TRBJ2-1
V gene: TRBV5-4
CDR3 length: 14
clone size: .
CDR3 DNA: TGTGCCAGCAGCTTGGGAGGAGATCGCAATGAGCAGTTCTTC
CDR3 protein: CASSLGGDRNEQFF

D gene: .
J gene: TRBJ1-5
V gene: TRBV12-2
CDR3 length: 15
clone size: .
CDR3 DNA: TGTGCAAGTCGCTTGACCGGGGTTCGTAATCAGCCCCAGCATTTT
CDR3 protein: CASRLTGVRNQPQHF

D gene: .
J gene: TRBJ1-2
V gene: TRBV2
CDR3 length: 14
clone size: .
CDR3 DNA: TGTGCCAGCGTTGAAGGAAGACAGTTCTATGGCTACACCTTC
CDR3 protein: CASVEGRQFYGYTF

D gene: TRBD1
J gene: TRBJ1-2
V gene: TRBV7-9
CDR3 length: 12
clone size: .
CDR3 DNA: TGTGCCAGCAGCTTGACAGGGGGTGGCTACACCTTC
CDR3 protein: CASSLTGGGYTF

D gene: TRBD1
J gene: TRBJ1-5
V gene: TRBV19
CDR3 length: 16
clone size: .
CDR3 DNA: TGTGCCAGTAGTATTTGGGGACAGGTTATCGGTCAGCCCCAGCATTTT
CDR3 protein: CASSIWGQVIGQPQHF

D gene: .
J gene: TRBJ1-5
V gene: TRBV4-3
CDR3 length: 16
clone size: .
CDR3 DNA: TGCGCCAGCAGCCAAGACAGGGCGGAATTTGGTCAGCCCCAGCATTTT
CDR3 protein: CASSQDRAEFGQPQHF

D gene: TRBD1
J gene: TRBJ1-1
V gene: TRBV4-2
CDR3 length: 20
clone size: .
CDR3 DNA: TGTGCCAGCAGCCCATCACAGGGGGCCCTTCAACAGGGGAGGAAGACTGAAGCTTTCTTT
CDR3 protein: CASSPSQGALQQGRKTEAFF

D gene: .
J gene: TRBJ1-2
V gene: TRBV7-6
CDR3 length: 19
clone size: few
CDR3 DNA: TGTGCCAGCAGCTTAGTCTCCTCAACGTCCGACGGAGGGGGGGATGGCTACACCTTC
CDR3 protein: CASSLVSSTSDGGGDGYTF

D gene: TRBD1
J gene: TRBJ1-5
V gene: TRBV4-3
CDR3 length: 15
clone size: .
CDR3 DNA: TGCGCCAGCAGCCAAGGGAGCAGGGGGCTTCAGCCCCAGCATTTT
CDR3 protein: CASSQGSRGLQPQHF

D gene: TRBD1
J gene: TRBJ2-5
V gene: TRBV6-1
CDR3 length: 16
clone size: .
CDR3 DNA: TGTGCCAGCAGTGAAGTCGGACAGGGACCCCAAGAGACCCAGTACTTC
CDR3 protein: CASSEVGQGPQETQYF

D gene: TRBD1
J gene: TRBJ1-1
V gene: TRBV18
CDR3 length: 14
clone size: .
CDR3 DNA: TGTGCCAGCTCACCCCAGGGGGAAGGGACTGAAGCTTTCTTT
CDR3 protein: CASSPQGEGTEAFF

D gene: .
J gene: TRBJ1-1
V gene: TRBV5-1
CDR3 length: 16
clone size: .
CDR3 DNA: TGCGCCAGCGCCACCTTCACACCGCCTCGGGACACTGAAGCTTTCTTT
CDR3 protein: CASATFTPPRDTEAFF

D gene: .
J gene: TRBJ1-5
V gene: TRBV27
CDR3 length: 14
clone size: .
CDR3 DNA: TGTGCCAGCAGTTTACTGGGGCTTGATCAGCCCCAGCATTTT
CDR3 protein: CASSLLGLDQPQHF

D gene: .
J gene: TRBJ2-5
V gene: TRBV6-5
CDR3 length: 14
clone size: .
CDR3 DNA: TGTGCCAGCAGGGTATTAGTGGAGGTTGGGACCCAGTACTTC
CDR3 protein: CASRVLVEVGTQYF

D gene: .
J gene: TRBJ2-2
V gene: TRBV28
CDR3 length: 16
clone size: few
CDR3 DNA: TGTGCCAGCAGTTATCTCTCCGGCGGGAACACCGGGGAGCTGTTTTTT
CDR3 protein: CASSYLSGGNTGELFF

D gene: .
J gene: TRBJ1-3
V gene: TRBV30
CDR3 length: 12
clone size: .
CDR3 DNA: TGTGCCTGGAGTGTCGCTGGAAACACCATATATTTT
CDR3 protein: CAWSVAGNTIYF

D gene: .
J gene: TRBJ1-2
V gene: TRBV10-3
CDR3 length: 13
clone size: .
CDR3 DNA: TGTGCCATCAGGGCTCCCCTGGACAGTTTACTAGCCTTC
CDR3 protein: CAIRAPLDSLLAF

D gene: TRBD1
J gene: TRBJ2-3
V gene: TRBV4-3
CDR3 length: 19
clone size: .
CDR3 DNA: TGCGCCAGCAGCCAAGATCCATCCGGGACAGGGGGGAGGACAGATACGCAGTATTTT
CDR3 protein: CASSQDPSGTGGRTDTQYF

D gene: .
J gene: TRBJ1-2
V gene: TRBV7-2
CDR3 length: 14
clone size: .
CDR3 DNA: TGTGCCAGCACTTCGTGGGAGGAACCCTATGGCTACACCTTC
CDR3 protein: CASTSWEEPYGYTF

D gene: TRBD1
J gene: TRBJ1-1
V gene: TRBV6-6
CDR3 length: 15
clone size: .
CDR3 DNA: TGTGCCAGCACCACTGGACAGGGCTCGAACACTGAAGCTTTCTTT
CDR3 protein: CASTTGQGSNTEAFF